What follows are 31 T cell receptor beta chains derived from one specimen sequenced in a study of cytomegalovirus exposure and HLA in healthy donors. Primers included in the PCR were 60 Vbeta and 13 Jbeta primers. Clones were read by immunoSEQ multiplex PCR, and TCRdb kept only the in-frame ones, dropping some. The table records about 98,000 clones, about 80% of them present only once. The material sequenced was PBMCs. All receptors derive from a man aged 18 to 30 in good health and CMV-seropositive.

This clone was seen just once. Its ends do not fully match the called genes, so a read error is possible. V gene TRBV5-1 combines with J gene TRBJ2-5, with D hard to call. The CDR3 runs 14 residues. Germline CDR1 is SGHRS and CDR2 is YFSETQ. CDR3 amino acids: CASSLDGNQEAQYF. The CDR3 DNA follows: TGCGCCAGCAGCTTAGACGGCAACCAAGAGGCCCAGTACTTC.

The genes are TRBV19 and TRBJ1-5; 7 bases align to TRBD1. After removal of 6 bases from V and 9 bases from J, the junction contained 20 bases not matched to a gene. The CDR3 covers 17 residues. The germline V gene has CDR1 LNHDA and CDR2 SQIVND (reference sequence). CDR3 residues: CASRRISGGPRERPQHF. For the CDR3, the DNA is TGTGCCAGTAGGCGCATCTCAGGGGGACCGCGGGAACGGCCCCAGCATTTT.

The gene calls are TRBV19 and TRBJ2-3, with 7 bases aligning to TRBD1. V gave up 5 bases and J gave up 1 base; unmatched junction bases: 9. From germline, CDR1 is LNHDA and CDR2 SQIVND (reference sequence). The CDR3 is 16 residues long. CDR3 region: CASSEGAVSGTDTQYF. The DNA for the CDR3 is TGTGCCAGTAGTGAGGGGGCAGTTTCTGGCACAGATACGCAGTATTTT.

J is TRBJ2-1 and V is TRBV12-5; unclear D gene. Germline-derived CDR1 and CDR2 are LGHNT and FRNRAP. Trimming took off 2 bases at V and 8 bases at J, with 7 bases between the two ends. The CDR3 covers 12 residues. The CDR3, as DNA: TGTGCTAGTGGTTTGAGAGCCGATGAGCAGTTCTTC. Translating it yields CASGLRADEQFF.

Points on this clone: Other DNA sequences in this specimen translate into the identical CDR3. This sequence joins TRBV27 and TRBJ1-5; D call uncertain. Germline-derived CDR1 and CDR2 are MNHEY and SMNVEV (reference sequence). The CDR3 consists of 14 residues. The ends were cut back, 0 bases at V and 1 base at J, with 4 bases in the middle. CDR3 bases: TGTGCCAGCAGTTTATCTGGCAGCAATCAGCCCCAGCATTTT. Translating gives CASSLSGSNQPQHF.

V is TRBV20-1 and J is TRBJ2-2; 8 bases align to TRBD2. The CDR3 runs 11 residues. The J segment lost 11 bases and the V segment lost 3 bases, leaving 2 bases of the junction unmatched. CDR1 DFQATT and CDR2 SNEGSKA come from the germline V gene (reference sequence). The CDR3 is CSASAGGELFF. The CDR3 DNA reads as TGCAGTGCTAGCGCGGGGGGCGAGCTGTTTTTT.

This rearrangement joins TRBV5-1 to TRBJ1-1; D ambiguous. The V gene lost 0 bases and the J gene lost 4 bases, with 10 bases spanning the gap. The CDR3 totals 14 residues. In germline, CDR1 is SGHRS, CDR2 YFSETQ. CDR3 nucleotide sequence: TGCGCCAGCAGCTTGGGCCAGATTACCACTGAAGCTTTCTTT. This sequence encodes CASSLGQITTEAFF.

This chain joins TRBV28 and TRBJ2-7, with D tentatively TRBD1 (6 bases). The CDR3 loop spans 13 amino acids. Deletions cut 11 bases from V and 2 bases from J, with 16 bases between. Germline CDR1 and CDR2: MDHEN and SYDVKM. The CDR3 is CACTGQGAYEQYF. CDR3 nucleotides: TGTGCCTGCACAGGGCAAGGGGCCTACGAGCAGTACTTC.

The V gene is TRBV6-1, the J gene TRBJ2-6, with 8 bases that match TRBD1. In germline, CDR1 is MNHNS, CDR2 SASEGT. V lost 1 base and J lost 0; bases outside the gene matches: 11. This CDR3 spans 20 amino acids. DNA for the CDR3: TGTGCCAGCAGTGAAGTTTACGGGACAGGCTATCTCTCTGGGGCCAACGTCCTGACTTTC. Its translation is CASSEVYGTGYLSGANVLTF.

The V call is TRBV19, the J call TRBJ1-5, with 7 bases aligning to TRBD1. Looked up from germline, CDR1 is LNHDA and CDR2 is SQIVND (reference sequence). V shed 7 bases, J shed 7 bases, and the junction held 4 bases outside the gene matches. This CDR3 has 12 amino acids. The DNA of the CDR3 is TGTGCCAGTAAGGGGGCTCAACAGCCCCAGCATTTT. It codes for CASKGAQQPQHF.

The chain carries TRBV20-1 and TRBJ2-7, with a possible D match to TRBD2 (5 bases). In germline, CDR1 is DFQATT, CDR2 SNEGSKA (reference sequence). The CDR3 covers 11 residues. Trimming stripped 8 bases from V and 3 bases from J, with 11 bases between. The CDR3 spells CSTRAHYEQYF. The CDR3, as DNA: TGCAGTACGAGGGCTCACTACGAGCAGTACTTC.

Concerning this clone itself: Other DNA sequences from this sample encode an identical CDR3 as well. This chain's CDR3 is CASSLDRVNSPLHF. The CDR3 DNA is TGCGCCAGCAGCTTGGACAGAGTAAATTCACCCCTCCACTTT. The J gene is TRBJ1-6, the V gene TRBV5-1; D unresolved. Trimming stripped 0 bases from V and 7 bases from J, with 8 bases between. Germline V gene lookup returns CDR1 SGHRS and CDR2 YFSETQ. The CDR3 length is 14 residues.

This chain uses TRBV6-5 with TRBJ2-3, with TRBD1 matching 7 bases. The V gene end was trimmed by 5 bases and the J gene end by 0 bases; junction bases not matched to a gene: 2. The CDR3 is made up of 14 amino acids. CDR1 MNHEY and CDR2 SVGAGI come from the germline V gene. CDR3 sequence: CASSEGASTDTQYF. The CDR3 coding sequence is TGTGCCAGCAGTGAGGGGGCTAGCACAGATACGCAGTATTTT.

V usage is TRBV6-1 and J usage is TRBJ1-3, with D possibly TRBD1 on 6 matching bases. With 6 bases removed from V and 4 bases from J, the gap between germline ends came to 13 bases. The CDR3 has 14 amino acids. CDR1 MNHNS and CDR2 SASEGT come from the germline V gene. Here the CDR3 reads CASSNTGSGNTIYF. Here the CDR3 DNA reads TGTGCCAGCAGCAATACAGGGTCGGGAAACACCATATATTTT.

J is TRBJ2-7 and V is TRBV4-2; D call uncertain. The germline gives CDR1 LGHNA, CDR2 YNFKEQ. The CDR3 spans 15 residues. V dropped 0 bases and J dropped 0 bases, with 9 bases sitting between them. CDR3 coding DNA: TGTGCCAGCAGCCAAGAGCCCGACAACTCCTACGAGCAGTACTTC. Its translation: CASSQEPDNSYEQYF.

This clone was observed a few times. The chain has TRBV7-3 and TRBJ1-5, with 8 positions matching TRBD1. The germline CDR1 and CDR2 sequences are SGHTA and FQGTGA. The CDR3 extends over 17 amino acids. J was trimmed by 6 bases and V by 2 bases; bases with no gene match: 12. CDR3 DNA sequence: TGTGCCAGCAGCTTAGTACGGGGCAGGGGGCATGTTCAGCCCCAGCATTTT. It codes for CASSLVRGRGHVQPQHF. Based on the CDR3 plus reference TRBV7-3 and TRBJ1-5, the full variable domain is GAGVSQTPSNKVTEKGKYVELRCDPISGHTALYWYRQSLGQGPEFLIYFQGTGAADDSGLPNDRFFAVRPEGSVSTLKIQRTERGDSAVYLCASSLVRGRGHVQPQHFGDGTRLSIL.

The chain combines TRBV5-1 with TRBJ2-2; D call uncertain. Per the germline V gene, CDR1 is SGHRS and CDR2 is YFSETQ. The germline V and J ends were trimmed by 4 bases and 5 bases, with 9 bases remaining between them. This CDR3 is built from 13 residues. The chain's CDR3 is CASSVVPTGELFF. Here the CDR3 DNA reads TGCGCCAGCAGCGTGGTTCCGACCGGGGAGCTGTTTTTT.

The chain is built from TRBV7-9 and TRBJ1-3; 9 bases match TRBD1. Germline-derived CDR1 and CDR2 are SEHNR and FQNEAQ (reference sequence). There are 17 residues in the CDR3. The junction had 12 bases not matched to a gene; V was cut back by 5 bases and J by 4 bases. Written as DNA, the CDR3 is TGTGCCAGCAGCGGCGATATGGACAGGGGAGGGGGAAACACCATATATTTT. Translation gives CASSGDMDRGGGNTIYF.

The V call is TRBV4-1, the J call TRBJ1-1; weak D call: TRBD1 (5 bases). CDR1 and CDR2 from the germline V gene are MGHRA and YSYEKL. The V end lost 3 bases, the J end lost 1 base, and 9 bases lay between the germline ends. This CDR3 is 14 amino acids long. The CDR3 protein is CASSQLGGNTEAFF. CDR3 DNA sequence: TGCGCCAGCAGCCAGTTGGGGGGGAACACTGAAGCTTTCTTT.

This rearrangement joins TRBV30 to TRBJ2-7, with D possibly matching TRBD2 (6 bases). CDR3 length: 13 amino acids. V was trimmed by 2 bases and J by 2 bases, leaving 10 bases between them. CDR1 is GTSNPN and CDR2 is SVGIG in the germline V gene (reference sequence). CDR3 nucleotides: TGTGCCTGGAGTAGGAGGGAGACCTACGAGCAGTACTTC. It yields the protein CAWSRRETYEQYF.

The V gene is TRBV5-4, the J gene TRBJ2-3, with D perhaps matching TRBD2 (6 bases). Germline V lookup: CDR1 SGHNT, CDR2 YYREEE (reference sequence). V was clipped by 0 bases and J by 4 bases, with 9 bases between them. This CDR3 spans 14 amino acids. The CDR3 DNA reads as TGTGCCAGCAGCTTGGACACGGGGGCAGATACGCAGTATTTT. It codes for CASSLDTGADTQYF.

In DNA form, the CDR3 reads TGTGCCAGCAGCTTATCTGGGCTGGAGACCCAGTACTTC. Its protein product is CASSLSGLETQYF. This chain uses TRBV11-2 with TRBJ2-5, with unresolved D. This CDR3 is 13 amino acids long. Trimming removed 2 bases from V and 5 bases from J, with 9 bases in between. Germline V lookup: CDR1 SGHAT, CDR2 FQNNGV.

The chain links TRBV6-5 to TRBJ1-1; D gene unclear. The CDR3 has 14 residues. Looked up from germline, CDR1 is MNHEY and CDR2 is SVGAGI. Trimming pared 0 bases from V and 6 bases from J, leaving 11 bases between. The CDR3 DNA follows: TGTGCCAGCAGTTACTCGGCTCGAGGCGCTGAAGCTTTCTTT. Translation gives CASSYSARGAEAFF.

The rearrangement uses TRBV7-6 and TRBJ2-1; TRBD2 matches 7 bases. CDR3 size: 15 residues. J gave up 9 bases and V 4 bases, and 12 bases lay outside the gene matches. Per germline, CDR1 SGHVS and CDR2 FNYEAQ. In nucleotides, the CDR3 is TGTGCCAGCAGCTCAAATACCGGGACGGGGGGTGAGCAGTTCTTC. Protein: CASSSNTGTGGEQFF.

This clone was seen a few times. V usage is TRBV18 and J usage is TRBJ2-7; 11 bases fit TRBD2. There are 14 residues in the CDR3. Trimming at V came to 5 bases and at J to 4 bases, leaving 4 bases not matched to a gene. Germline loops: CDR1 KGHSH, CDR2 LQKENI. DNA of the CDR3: TGTGCCAGCTCAGCTAGCGGGGGGCGGTACGAGCAGTACTTC. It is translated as CASSASGGRYEQYF.

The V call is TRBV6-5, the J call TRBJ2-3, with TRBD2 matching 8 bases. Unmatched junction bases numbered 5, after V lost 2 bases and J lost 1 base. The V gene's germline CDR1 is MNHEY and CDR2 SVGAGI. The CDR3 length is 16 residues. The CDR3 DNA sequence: TGTGCCAGCAGTTACCAGACGGGGGGGGGCACAGATACGCAGTATTTT. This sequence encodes CASSYQTGGGTDTQYF.

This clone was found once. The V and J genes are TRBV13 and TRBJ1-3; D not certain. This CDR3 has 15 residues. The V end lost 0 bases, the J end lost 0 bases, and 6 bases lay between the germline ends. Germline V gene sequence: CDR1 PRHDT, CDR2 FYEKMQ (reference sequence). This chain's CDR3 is CASSLGLVSGNTIYF. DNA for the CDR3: TGTGCCAGCAGCTTAGGACTGGTCTCTGGAAACACCATATATTTT.

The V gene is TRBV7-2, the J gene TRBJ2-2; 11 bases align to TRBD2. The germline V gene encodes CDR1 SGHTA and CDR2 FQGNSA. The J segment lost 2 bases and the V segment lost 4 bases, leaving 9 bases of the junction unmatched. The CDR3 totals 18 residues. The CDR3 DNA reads TGTGCCAGCAGCTCCCGGGGTAGCGGGGGGGCCAACACCGGGGAGCTGTTTTTT. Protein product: CASSSRGSGGANTGELFF.

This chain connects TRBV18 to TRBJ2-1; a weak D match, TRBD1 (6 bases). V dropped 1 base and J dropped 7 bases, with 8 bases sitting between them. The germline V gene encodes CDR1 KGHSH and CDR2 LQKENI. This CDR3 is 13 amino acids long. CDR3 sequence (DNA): TGTGCCAGCTCACCACGGACAGAAAATGAGCAGTTCTTC. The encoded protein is CASSPRTENEQFF.

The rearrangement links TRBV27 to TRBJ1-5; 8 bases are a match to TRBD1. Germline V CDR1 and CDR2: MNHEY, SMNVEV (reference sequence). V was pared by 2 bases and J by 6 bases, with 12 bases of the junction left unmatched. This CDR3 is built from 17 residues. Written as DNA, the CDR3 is TGTGCCAGCAGTTTACGCCCGACAGGGGTCGGGGTTCAGCCCCAGCATTTT. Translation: CASSLRPTGVGVQPQHF.

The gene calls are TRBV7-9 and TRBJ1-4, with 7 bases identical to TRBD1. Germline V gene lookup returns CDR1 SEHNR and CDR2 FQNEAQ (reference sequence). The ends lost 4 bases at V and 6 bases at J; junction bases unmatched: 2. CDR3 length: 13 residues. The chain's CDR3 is CASSSTGDEKLFF. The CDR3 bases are TGTGCCAGCAGCTCAACAGGGGATGAAAAACTGTTTTTT. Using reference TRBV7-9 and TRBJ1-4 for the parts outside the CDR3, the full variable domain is DTGVSQNPRHKITKRGQNVTFRCDPISEHNRLYWYRQTLGQGPEFLTYFQNEAQLEKSRLLSDRFSAERPKGSFSTLEIQRTEQGDSAMYLCASSSTGDEKLFFGSGTQLSVL.